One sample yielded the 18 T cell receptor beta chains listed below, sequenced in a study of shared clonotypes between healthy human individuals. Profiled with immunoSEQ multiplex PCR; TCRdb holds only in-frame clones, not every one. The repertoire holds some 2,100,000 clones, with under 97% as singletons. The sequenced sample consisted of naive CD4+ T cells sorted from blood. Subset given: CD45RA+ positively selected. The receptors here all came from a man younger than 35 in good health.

The DNA of the CDR3 is TGTGCCAGCACCCTGACAGGGAACACTGAAGCTTTCTTT. Translating gives CASTLTGNTEAFF. The J gene is TRBJ1-1, the V gene TRBV7-9; D is perhaps TRBD1 (6 bases). Germline V gene sequence: CDR1 SEHNR, CDR2 FQNEAQ (reference sequence). This CDR3 is built from 13 residues. V was pared by 7 bases and J by 1 base, with 10 bases between.

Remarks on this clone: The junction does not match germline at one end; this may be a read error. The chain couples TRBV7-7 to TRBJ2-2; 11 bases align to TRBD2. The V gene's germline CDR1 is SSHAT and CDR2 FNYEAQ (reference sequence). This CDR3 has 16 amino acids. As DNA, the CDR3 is TGTGCTAGCAGCATCGGGACTAGCGGCGCAGAGGGGGAGCTGTTTTTT. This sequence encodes CASSIGTSGAEGELFF.

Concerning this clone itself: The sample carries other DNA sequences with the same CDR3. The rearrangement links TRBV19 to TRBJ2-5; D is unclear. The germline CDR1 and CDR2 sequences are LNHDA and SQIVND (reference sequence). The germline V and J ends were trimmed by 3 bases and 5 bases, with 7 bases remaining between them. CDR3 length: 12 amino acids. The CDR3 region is CASSILGETQYF. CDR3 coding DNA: TGTGCCAGTAGTATTTTGGGGGAGACCCAGTACTTC.

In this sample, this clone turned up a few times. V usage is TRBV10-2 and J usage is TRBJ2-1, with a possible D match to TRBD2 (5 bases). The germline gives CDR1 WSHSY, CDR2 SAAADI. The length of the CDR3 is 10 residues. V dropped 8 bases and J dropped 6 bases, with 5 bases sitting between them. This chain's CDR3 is CASAGNEQFF. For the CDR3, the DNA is TGCGCCAGCGCGGGCAATGAGCAGTTCTTC.

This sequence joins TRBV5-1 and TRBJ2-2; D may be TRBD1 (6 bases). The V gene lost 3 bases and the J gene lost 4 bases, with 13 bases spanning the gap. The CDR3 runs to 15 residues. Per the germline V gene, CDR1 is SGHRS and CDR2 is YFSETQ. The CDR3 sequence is CASSSSGEITGELFF. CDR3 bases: TGCGCCAGCAGCTCCTCAGGGGAGATCACCGGGGAGCTGTTTTTT.

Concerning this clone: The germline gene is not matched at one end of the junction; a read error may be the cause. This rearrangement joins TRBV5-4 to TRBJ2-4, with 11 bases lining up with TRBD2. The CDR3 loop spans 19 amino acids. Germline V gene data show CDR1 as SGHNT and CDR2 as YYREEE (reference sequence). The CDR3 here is CASSLDLGTSGGAKNIQCF. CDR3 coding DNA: TGTGCCAGCAGCTTGGATCTAGGGACTAGCGGAGGGGCCAAAAACATTCAGTGCTTC.

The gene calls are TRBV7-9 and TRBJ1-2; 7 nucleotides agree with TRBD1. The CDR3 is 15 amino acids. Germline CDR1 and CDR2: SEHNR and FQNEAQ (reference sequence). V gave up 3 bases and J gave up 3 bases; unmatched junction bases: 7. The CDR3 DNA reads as TGTGCCAGCAGCTTTTACAGGGGTTCGGACTATGGCTACACCTTC. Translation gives CASSFYRGSDYGYTF.

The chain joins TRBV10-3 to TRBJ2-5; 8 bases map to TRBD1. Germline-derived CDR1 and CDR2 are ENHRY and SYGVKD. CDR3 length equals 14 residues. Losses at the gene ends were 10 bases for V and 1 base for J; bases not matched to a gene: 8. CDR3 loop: CASGQGLSQETQYF. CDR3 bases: TGTGCCAGCGGACAGGGTTTGTCCCAAGAGACCCAGTACTTC.

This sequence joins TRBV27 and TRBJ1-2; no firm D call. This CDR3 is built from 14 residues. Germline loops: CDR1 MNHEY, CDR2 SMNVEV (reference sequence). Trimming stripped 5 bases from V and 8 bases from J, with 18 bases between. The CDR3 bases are TGTGCCAGCAGTCCCCGGCCCATAGAACCCGGCTACACCTTC. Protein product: CASSPRPIEPGYTF.

CDR3 nucleotide sequence: TGTGCTAGTGGTTTCGGGAGGACCTACAATGAGCAGTTCTTC. Translation: CASGFGRTYNEQFF. The rearrangement joins TRBV12-5 to TRBJ2-1; TRBD2 agrees at 7 bases. Germline loops: CDR1 LGHNT, CDR2 FRNRAP. The V gene end was trimmed by 3 bases and the J gene end by 2 bases; junction bases not matched to a gene: 1. The CDR3 length is 14 residues.

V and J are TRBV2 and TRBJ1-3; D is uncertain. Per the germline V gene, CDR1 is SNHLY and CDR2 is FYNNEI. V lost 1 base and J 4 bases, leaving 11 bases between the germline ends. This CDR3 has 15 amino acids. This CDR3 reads CASSEGNVLGNTIYF. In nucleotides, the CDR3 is TGTGCCAGCAGTGAAGGCAACGTCCTGGGAAACACCATATATTTT.

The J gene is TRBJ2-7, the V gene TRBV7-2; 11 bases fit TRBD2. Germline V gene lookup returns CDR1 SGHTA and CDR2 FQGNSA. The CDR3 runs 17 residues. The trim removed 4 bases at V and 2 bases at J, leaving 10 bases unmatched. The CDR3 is CASSSGVLAGVPYEQYF. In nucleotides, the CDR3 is TGTGCCAGCAGCTCCGGCGTACTAGCGGGAGTCCCCTACGAGCAGTACTTC. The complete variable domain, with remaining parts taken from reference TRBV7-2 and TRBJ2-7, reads GAGVSQSPSNKVTEKGKDVELRCDPISGHTALYWYRQSLGQGLEFLIYFQGNSAPDKSGLPSDRFSAERTGGSVSTLTIQRTQQEDSAVYLCASSSGVLAGVPYEQYFGPGTRLTVT.

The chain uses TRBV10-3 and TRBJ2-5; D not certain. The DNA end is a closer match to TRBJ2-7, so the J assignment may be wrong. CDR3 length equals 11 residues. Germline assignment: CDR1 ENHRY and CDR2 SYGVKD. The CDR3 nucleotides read TGTGCCATCAGTGCTTTGGACGAGCAGTACTTC. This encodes CAISALDEQYF.

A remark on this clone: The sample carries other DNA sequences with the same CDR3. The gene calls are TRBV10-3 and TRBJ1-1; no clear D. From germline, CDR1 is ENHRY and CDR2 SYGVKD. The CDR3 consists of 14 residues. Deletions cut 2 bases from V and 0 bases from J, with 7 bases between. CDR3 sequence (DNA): TGTGCCATCAGTGAGAGTTTCCTGAACACTGAAGCTTTCTTT. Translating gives CAISESFLNTEAFF.

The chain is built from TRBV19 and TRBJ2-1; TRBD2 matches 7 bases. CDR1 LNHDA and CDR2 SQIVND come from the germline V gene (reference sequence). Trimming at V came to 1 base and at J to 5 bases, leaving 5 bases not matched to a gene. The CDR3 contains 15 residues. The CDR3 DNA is TGTGCCAGTAGTATAGGGGGGAGGGCCGACAATGAGCAGTTCTTC. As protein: CASSIGGRADNEQFF.

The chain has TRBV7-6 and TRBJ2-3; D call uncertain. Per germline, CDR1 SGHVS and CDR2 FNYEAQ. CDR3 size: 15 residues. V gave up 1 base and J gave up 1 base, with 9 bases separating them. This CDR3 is CASSLVFSGTDTQYF. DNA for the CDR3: TGTGCCAGCAGCTTAGTTTTCTCGGGCACAGATACGCAGTATTTT.

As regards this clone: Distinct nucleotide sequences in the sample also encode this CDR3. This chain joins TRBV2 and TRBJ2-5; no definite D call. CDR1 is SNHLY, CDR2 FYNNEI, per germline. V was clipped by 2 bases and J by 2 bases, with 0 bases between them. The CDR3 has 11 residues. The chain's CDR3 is CASSEQETQYF. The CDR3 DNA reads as TGTGCCAGCAGTGAACAAGAGACCCAGTACTTC.

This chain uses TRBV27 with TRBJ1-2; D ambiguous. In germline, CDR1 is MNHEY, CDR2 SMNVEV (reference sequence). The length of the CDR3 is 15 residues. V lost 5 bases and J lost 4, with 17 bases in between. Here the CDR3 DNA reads TGTGCCAGCAGTCCGCAGATCCCCCCCCTCTATGGCTACACCTTC. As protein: CASSPQIPPLYGYTF.